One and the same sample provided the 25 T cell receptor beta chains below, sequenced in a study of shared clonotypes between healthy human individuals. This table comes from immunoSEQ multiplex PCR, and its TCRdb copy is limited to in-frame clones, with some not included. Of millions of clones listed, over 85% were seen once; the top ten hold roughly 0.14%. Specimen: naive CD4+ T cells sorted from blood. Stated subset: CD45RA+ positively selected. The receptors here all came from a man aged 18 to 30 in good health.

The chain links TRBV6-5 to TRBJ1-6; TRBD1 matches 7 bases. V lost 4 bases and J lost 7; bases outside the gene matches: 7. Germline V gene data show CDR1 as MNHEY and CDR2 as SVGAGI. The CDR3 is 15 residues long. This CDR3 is CASSSVTGYNSPLHF. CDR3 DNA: TGTGCCAGCAGTTCCGTGACAGGGTACAATTCACCCCTCCACTTT.

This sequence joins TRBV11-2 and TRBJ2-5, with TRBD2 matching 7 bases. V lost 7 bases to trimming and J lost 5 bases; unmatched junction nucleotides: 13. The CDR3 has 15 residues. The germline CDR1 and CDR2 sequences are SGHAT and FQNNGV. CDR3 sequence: CASTVAGERGETQYF. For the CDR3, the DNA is TGTGCCAGCACCGTGGCGGGGGAGAGGGGCGAGACCCAGTACTTC.

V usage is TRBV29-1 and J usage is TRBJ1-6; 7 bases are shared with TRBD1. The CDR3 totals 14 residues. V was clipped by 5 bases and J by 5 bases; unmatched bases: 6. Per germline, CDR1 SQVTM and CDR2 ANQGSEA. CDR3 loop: CSVKKGTDNSPLHF. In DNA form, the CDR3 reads TGCAGCGTTAAAAAGGGGACAGATAATTCACCCCTCCACTTT. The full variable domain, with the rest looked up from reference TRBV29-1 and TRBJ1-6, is SAVISQKPSRDICQRGTSLTIQCQVDSQVTMMFWYRQQPGQSLTLIATANQGSEATYESGFVIDKFPISRPNLTFSTLTVSNMSPEDSSIYLCSVKKGTDNSPLHFGNGTRLTVT.

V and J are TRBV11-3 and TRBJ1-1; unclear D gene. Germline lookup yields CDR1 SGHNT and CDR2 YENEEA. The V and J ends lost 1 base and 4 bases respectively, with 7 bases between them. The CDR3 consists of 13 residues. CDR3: CASSLGVSTEAFF. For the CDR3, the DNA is TGTGCCAGCAGCTTAGGAGTGAGCACTGAAGCTTTCTTT.

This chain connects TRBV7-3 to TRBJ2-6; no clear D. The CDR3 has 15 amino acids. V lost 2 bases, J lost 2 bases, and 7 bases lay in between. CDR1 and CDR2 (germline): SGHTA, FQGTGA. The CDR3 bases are TGTGCCAGCAGCTTAGAGGCTACTGGGGCCAACGTCCTGACTTTC. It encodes CASSLEATGANVLTF.

DNA for the CDR3: TGTGCCTGGAGTGTACTAGGGCCGGGAGGAAATGAGCAGTTCTTC. Its translation: CAWSVLGPGGNEQFF. The chain joins TRBV30 to TRBJ2-1, with 7 bases that match TRBD2. This CDR3 has 15 amino acids. Trimming took 0 bases from V and 7 from J; bases not matched to a gene: 9. CDR1 is GTSNPN, CDR2 SVGIG, per germline (reference sequence).

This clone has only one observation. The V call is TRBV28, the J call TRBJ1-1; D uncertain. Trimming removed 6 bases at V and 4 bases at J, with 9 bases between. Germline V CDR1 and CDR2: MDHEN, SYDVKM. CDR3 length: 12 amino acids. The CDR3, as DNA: TGTGCCAGCAGAGAATGGAGCACTGAAGCTTTCTTT. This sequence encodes CASREWSTEAFF. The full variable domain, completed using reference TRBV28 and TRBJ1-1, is DVKVTQSSRYLVKRTGEKVFLECVQDMDHENMFWYRQDPGLGLRLIYFSYDVKMKEKGDIPEGYSVSREKKERFSLILESASTNQTSMYLCASREWSTEAFFGQGTRLTVV.

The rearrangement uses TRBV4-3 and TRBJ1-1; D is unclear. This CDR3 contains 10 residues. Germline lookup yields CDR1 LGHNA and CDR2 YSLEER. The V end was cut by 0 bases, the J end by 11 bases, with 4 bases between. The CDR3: CASSQDFAFF. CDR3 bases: TGCGCCAGCAGCCAAGATTTTGCTTTCTTT.

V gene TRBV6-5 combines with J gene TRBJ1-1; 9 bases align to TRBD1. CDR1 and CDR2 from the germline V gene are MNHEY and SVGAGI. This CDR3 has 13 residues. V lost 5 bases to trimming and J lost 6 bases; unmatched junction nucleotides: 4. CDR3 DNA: TGTGCCAGCAGTCTCCGACAGGGGGCTGAAGCTTTCTTT. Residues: CASSLRQGAEAFF.

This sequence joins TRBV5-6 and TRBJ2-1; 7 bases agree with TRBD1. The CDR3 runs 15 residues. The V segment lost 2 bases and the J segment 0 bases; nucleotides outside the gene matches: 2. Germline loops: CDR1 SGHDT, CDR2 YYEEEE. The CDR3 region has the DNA TGTGCCAGCAGCTTTGGGACAGTCTCCTACAATGAGCAGTTCTTC. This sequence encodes CASSFGTVSYNEQFF.

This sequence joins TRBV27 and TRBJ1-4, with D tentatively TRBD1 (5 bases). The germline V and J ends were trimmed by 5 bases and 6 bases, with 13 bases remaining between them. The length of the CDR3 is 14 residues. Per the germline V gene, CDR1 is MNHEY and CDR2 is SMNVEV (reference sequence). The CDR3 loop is CASSPRGKDEKLFF. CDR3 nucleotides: TGTGCCAGCAGTCCACGGGGGAAAGATGAAAAACTGTTTTTT.

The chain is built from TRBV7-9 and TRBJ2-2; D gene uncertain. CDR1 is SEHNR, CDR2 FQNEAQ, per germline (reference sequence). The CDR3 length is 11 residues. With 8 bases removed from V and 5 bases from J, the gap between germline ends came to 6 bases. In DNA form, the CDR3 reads TGTGCCAGCCCTGGTACCGGGGAGCTGTTTTTT. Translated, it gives CASPGTGELFF.

The CDR3 nucleotides are TGTGCCAGTAGTTTGACCTATGGCTACACCTTC. Amino acid sequence: CASSLTYGYTF. The chain has TRBV19 and TRBJ1-2; D uncertain. The CDR3 is made up of 11 amino acids. V was cut by 5 bases and J by 4 bases, with 5 bases left in between. The germline CDR1 and CDR2 sequences are LNHDA and SQIVND (reference sequence).

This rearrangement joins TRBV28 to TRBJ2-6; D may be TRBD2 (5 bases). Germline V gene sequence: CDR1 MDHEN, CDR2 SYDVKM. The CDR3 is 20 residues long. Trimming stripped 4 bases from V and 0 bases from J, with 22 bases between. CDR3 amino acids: CASSSLLGWQHHSGANVLTF. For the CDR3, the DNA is TGTGCCAGCAGTTCACTACTAGGCTGGCAGCACCACTCTGGGGCCAACGTCCTGACTTTC.

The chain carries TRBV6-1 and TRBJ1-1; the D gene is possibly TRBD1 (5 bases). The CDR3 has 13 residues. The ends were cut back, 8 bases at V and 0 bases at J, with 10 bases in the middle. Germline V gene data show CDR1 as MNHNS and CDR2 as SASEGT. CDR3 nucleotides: TGTGCCAGCCTCGGGGCGATGAACACTGAAGCTTTCTTT. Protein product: CASLGAMNTEAFF.

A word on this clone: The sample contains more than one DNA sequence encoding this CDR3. The CDR3 sequence is CASSPPSEGEKLFF. In nucleotides, the CDR3 is TGTGCCAGCTCACCACCCTCCGAGGGGGAAAAACTGTTTTTT. This chain links TRBV18 with TRBJ1-4, with a weak D call TRBD1 (5 bases). The CDR3 sequence is 14 residues long. The V gene lost 0 bases and the J gene lost 8 bases, with 10 bases spanning the gap. The germline V gene encodes CDR1 KGHSH and CDR2 LQKENI. Together with reference TRBV18 and TRBJ1-4, the CDR3 gives the full variable domain: NAGVMQNPRHLVRRRGQEARLRCSPMKGHSHVYWYRQLPEEGLKFMVYLQKENIIDESGMPKERFSAEFPKEGPSILRIQQVVRGDSAAYFCASSPPSEGEKLFFGSGTQLSVL.

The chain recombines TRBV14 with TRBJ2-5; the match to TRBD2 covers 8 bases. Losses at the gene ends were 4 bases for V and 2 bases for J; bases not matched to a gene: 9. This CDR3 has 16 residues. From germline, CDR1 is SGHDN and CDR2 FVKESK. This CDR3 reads CASSRLSGGYQETQYF. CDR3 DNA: TGTGCCAGCAGCCGTTTGTCGGGGGGGTATCAAGAGACCCAGTACTTC.

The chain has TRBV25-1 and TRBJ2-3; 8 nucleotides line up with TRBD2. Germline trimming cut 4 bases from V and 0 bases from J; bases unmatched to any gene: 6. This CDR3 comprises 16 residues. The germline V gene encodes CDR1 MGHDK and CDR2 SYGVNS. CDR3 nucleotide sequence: TGTGCCAGCAGTGGTTATACTAGCGGTAGCACAGATACGCAGTATTTT. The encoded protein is CASSGYTSGSTDTQYF.

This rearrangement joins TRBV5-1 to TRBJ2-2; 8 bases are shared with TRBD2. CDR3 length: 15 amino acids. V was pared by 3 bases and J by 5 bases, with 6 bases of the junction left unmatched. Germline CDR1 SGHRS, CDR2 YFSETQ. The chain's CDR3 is CASSSAGAGTGELFF. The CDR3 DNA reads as TGCGCCAGCAGCTCAGCGGGGGCGGGGACCGGGGAGCTGTTTTTT.

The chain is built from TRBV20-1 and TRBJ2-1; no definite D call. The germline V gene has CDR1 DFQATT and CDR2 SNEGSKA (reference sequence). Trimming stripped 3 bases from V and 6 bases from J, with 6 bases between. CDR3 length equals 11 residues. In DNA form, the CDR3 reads TGCAGTGCTAGGCGTCCCAATGAGCAGTTCTTC. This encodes CSARRPNEQFF.

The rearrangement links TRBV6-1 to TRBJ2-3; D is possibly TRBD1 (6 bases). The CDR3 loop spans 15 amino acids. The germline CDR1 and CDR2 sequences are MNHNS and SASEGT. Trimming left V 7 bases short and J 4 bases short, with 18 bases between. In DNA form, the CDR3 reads TGTGCCAGCATAACCGGGACAACGGGTCCAGATACGCAGTATTTT. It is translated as CASITGTTGPDTQYF.

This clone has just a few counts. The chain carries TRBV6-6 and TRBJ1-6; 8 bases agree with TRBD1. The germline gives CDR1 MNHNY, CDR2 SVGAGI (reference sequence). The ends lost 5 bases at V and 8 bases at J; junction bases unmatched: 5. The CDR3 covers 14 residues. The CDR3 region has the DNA TGTGCCAGCAGTCGGACAGGGAGGGATTCACCCCTCCACTTT. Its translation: CASSRTGRDSPLHF.

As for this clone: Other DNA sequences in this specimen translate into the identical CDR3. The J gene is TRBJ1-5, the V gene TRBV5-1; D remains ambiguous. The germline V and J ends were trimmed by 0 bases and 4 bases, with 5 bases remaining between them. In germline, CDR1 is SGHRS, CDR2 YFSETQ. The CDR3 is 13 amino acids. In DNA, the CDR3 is TGCGCCAGCAGCTTGGTCGGGAATCAGCCCCAGCATTTT. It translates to CASSLVGNQPQHF. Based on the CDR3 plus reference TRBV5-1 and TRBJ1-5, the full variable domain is KAGVTQTPRYLIKTRGQQVTLSCSPISGHRSVSWYQQTPGQGLQFLFEYFSETQRNKGNFPGRFSGRQFSNSRSEMNVSTLELGDSALYLCASSLVGNQPQHFGDGTRLSIL.

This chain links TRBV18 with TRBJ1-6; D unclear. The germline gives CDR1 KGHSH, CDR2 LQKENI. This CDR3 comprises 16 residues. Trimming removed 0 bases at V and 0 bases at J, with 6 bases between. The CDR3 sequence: CASSPPGSSYNSPLHF. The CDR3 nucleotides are TGTGCCAGCTCACCACCGGGCAGCTCCTATAATTCACCCCTCCACTTT. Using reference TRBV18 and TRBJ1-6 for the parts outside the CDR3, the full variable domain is NAGVMQNPRHLVRRRGQEARLRCSPMKGHSHVYWYRQLPEEGLKFMVYLQKENIIDESGMPKERFSAEFPKEGPSILRIQQVVRGDSAAYFCASSPPGSSYNSPLHFGNGTRLTVT.

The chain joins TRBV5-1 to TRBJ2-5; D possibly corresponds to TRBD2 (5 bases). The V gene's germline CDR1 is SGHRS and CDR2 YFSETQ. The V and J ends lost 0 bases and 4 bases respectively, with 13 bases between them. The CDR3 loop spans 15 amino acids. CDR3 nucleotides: TGCGCCAGCAGCTTGGGACGGGATCCCACAGAGACCCAGTACTTC. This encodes CASSLGRDPTETQYF.